This T cell receptor (beta chain) was captured by sequencing in a study of OX40 agonist ivuxolimab in advanced cancers. Measured with immunoSEQ multiplex PCR; TCRdb has only the in-frame clones, and not every one. There are approximately 96,000 clones in the sample; around 90% occur only once, and around 1.5% lies in the top ten. V lost 0 bases and J lost 4, with 6 bases in between. The CDR3 has 14 residues. Germline-derived CDR1 and CDR2 are SGHAT and FQNNGV. On this clone: Its target is not known.

Broader study findings: Among patients with partial responses at 0.1-3.0 mg/kg, clonal expansion was among the lowest.

The chain uses TRBV11-2 and TRBJ2-2, with no clear D. The receptor was derived from an adult with an advanced solid tumor such as melanoma, head and neck, liver or kidney cancer. The material was CD4+ or CD8+ T cells sorted from blood, obtained in a trial of the OX40 agonist ivuxolimab. CDR3 sequence: CASSLDRLTGELFF. CDR3 coding DNA: TGTGCCAGCAGCTTAGACAGGCTCACCGGGGAGCTGTTTTTT.